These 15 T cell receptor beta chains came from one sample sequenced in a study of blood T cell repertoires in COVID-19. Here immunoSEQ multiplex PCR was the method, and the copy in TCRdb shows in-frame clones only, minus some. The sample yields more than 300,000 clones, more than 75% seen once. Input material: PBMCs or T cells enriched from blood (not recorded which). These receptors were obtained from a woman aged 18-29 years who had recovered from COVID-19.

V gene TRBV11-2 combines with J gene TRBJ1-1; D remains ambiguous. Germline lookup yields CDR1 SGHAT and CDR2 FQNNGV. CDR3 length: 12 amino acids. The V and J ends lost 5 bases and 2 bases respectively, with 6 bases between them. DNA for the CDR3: TGTGCCAGCAGCCGAACAAACACTGAAGCTTTCTTT. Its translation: CASSRTNTEAFF.

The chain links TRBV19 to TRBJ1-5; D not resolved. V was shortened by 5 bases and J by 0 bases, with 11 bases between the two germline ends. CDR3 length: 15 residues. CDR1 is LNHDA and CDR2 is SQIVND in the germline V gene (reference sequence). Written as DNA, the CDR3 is TGTGCCAGTAGTCCATCCAGATATAGCAATCAGCCCCAGCATTTT. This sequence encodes CASSPSRYSNQPQHF.

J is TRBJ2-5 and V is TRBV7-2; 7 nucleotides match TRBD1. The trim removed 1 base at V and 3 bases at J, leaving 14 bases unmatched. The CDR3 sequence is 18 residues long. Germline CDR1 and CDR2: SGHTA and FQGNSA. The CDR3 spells CASSLGISFTGVEETQYF. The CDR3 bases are TGTGCCAGCAGCTTAGGAATTAGTTTCACAGGGGTCGAAGAGACCCAGTACTTC. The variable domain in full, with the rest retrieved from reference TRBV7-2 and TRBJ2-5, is GAGVSQSPSNKVTEKGKDVELRCDPISGHTALYWYRQSLGQGLEFLIYFQGNSAPDKSGLPSDRFSAERTGGSVSTLTIQRTQQEDSAVYLCASSLGISFTGVEETQYFGPGTRLLVL.

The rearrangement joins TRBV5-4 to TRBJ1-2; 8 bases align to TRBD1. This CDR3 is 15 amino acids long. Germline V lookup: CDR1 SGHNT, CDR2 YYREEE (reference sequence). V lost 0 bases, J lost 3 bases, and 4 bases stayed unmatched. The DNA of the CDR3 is TGTGCCAGCAGCTTGGGACAGGGGATCTACTATGGCTACACCTTC. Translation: CASSLGQGIYYGYTF.

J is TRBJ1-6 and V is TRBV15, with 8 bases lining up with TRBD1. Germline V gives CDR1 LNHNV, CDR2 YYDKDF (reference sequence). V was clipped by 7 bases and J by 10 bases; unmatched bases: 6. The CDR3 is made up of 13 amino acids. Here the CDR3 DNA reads TGTGCCACCACAGGGGGCGCAGAGTCACCCCTCCACTTT. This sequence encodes CATTGGAESPLHF.

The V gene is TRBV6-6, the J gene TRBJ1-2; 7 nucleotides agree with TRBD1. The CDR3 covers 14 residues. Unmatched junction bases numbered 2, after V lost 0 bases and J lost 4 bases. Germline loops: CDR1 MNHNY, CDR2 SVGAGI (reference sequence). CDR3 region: CASSYSTGLYGYTF. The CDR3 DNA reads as TGTGCCAGCAGTTACTCGACAGGGCTCTATGGCTACACCTTC.

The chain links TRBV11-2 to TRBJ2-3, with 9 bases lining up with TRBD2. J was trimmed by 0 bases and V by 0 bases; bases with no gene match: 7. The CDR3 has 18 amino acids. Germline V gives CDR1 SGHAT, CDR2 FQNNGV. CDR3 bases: TGTGCCAGCAGCTTAGAAGCGGGGGGAACAACTAGCACAGATACGCAGTATTTT. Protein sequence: CASSLEAGGTTSTDTQYF.

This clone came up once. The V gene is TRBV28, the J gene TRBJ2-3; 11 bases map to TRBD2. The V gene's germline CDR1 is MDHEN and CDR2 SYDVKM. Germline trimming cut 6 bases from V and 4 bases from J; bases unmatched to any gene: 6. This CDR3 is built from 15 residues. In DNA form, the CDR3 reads TGTGCCAGCAGCTTAACTAGCGGGGGTTCAGATACGCAGTATTTT. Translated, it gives CASSLTSGGSDTQYF.

The DNA of the CDR3 is TGTGCCAGCAGCAACGGGACAGTTATCGACGAGCAGTACTTC. Encoded protein: CASSNGTVIDEQYF. The V call is TRBV21-1, the J call TRBJ2-7; TRBD1 is the table's D call, not checked against the DNA. TRBV21-1 is classified as a pseudogene. This CDR3 region has 14 residues.

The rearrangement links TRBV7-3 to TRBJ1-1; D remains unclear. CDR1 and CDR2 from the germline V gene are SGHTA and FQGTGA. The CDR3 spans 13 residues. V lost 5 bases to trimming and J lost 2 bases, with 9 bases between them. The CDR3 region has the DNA TGTGCCAGCAGCACAGACGGTAACACTGAAGCTTTCTTT. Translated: CASSTDGNTEAFF.

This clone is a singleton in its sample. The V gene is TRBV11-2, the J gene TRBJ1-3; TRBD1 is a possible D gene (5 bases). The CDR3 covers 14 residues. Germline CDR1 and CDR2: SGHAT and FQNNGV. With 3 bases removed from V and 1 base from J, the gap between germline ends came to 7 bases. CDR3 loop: CASSLTASGNTIYF. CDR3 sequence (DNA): TGTGCCAGCAGCTTGACAGCTTCTGGAAACACCATATATTTT. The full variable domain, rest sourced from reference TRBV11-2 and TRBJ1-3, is EAGVAQSPRYKIIEKRQSVAFWCNPISGHATLYWYQQILGQGPKLLIQFQNNGVVDDSQLPKDRFSAERLKGVDSTLKIQPAKLEDSAVYLCASSLTASGNTIYFGEGSWLTVV.

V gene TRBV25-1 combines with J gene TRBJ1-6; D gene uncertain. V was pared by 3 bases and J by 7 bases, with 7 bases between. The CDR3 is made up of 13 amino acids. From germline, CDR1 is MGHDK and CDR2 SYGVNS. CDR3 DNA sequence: TGTGCCAGCAGTGAGCATCTAAATTCACCCCTCCACTTT. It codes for CASSEHLNSPLHF.

The CDR3 loop reads CASSPDYRQRDEQFF. The CDR3 bases are TGTGCCAGCAGTCCAGACTACCGACAAAGGGATGAGCAGTTCTTC. The chain recombines TRBV27 with TRBJ2-1, with D possibly being TRBD2 (5 bases). The CDR3 loop spans 15 amino acids. Per germline, CDR1 MNHEY and CDR2 SMNVEV (reference sequence). V dropped 5 bases and J dropped 8 bases, with 19 bases sitting between them.

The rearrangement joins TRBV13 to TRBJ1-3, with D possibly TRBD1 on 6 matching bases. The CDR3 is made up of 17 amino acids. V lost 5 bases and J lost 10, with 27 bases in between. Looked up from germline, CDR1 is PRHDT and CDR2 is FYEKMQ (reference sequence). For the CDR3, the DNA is TGTGCCAGCAGCCCCGAGGGGTCGGCAGGGGAAACCGGGACCATATATTTT. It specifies CASSPEGSAGETGTIYF. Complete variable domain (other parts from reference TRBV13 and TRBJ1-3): AAGVIQSPRHLIKEKRETATLKCYPIPRHDTVYWYQQGPGQDPQFLISFYEKMQSDKGSIPDRFSAQQFSDYHSELNMSSLELGDSALYFCASSPEGSAGETGTIYFGEGSWLTVV.

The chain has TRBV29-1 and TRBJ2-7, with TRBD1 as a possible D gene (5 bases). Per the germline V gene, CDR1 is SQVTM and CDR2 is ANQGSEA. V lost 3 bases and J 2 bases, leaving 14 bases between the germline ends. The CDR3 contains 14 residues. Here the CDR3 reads CSVDGWGNPYEQYF. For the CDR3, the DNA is TGCAGCGTTGACGGTTGGGGCAACCCCTACGAGCAGTACTTC.